Below, one T cell receptor beta chain is given with its context. There is no known antigen for this receptor. Per-nucleotide qualities are absent, and no much larger clonotype sits a single base away. Genomic DNA was used as template for profiling of TCR beta VDJ combinations and CDR3 sequences. TCR repertoire sequencing was run on an Illumina HiSeq 2000. The paper's processing steps were these. Repertoires were assessed using TRBV/TRBJ rearrangement plots, CDR3 size and DJ length profiles, and Simpson's diversity index. The most abundant DNA sequence in the deep sequencing data was defined as the immunodominant clone. CDR3 amino acid sequences were checked for sharing across subjects and were also compared against the VDJdb database and published repertoires. TCRdb reanalyzed the raw reads on its own, using fastp at Q25 for trimming and MiXCR for clone calling, and kept in-frame beta chains. Duplicate CDR3 protein sequences are folded into a single record with the most common DNA and genes. The V and J calls follow TCRdb's processing rather than the paper's. This sample comprises about 120,000 distinct CDR3 sequences, about 50% of them detected only once. The ten largest make up roughly 30% of the sample.

Patients chosen for sequencing had shown expansion of CD8+CD57+ cells by flow cytometry. Every patient had severe acquired aplastic anemia, diagnosed using the International Study of Aplastic Anemia and Agranulocytosis and Camitta criteria. Patients had received no therapy at the time of blood sampling. The study deep-sequenced TCR repertoires of sorted CD4+ and CD8+ blood T cells from severe aplastic anemia patients and healthy subjects. In the USA, patient enrollment took place under clinicaltrials.gov protocols 00001620, 01623167, 00001397, 00071045, 00081523 and 00961064. Ficoll-Paque density gradient centrifugation was used to isolate peripheral blood mononuclear cells. CD4+ and CD8+ T cells were sorted by FACS or magnetic beads before DNA extraction. The data belong to a study of CD8+CD57+ T cells in acquired aplastic anemia (dated by TCRdb to between 2017 and 2018). General notes on the study: DNA extracted from sorted CD4+ and CD8+ cells had a mean of about 3.2 ug, with a range of about 0.19 to 27.4 ug. A CD8+CD57+ expansion meant a frequency higher than the mean frequency seen in healthy subjects.

As encoded in the germline V gene (reference sequence), CDR1 is LNHDA while CDR2 is SQIVND. The CDR3 goes from the cysteine to the phenylalanine over 13 residues. The sequence is cut down to CDR3 DNA, 39 bases in frame from base 1. V was cut back by 6 bases and J by 5 bases, leaving a gap of 13 bases between them. Overall study outcomes, separate from this receptor: Around 30 CD8+ CDR3 sequences were shared between patients and controls but appeared highly expressed in patients and within their immunodominant clones. Between patients and healthy controls, no significant difference in CD8+ Simpson's diversity was found (P=0.060).

The receptor was isolated from a human donor with aplastic anemia. The sample was sorted CD4+, CD8+, or CD8+CD57+ T cells (not recorded which) from PBMCs. The chain links TRBV19 with TRBJ2-5, with no confidently assigned D gene. The sequenced DNA: TGTGCCAGTAGCCCTGTCAATACGGAGACCCAGTACTTC. Translation gives CASSPVNTETQYF.